The 15 T cell receptor beta chains below were found in one sample sequenced in a study of shared clonotypes between healthy human individuals. Using immunoSEQ multiplex PCR, the repertoire was profiled, and TCRdb retains in-frame clones only, with some absent. Among 2 million to 2.5 million clones, about 92% were seen once, and the ten largest hold 0.39%. Input material: naive CD4+ T cells from PBMCs. Subset meaning: CD45RA+ positively selected. These receptors came from a man between 18 and 35 years old in good health. Some clones in this sample may be carry-over from other donors' samples.

This rearrangement joins TRBV4-1 to TRBJ2-7; 9 bases align to TRBD1. CDR1 is MGHRA and CDR2 is YSYEKL in the germline V gene. The CDR3 is 15 amino acids. With 6 bases clipped from V and 3 bases from J, the junction kept 9 bases outside the gene matches. The CDR3 DNA reads as TGCGCCAGCAGAGATTACAGGGGGCAGGGCTACGAGCAGTACTTC. Protein: CASRDYRGQGYEQYF.

The chain has TRBV18 and TRBJ1-2; weak D call: TRBD1 (5 bases). Per germline, CDR1 KGHSH and CDR2 LQKENI. This CDR3 spans 14 amino acids. Trimming took 0 bases from V and 7 from J, leaving 12 bases between them. The DNA of the CDR3 is TGTGCCAGCTCACCACCGCTGGGGGAAGGTGGCTACACCTTC. As protein: CASSPPLGEGGYTF.

J is TRBJ2-1 and V is TRBV18; 7 bases are shared with TRBD2. V trimming: 3 bases; J trimming: 5 bases; junction bases outside the gene matches: 7. Germline V lookup: CDR1 KGHSH, CDR2 LQKENI. The CDR3 is made up of 15 amino acids. For the CDR3, the DNA is TGTGCCAGCTCACCTTGGGCGGGAGCCCACAATGAGCAGTTCTTC. Translation: CASSPWAGAHNEQFF.

The rearrangement links TRBV18 to TRBJ1-5, with TRBD1 as a possible D gene (5 bases). Trimming removed 5 bases from V and 4 bases from J, with 15 bases in between. Germline V CDR1 and CDR2: KGHSH, LQKENI. This CDR3 has 15 amino acids. The CDR3 sequence: CASSAGTLGNQPQHF. The CDR3 DNA follows: TGTGCCAGCTCAGCCGGGACCTTAGGTAATCAGCCCCAGCATTTT.

Concerning this clone: Other DNA sequences within the sample encode an identical CDR3. V gene TRBV2 combines with J gene TRBJ2-7, with D possibly being TRBD1 (5 bases). The CDR3 loop spans 13 amino acids. Per the germline V gene, CDR1 is SNHLY and CDR2 is FYNNEI. V was shortened by 4 bases and J by 2 bases, with 9 bases between the two germline ends. CDR3 coding DNA: TGTGCCAGCAGTGCCAGGGTAACCTACGAGCAGTACTTC. Translation gives CASSARVTYEQYF.

The J gene is TRBJ2-1, the V gene TRBV7-3, with TRBD2 matching 9 bases. CDR1 and CDR2 (germline): SGHTA, FQGTGA. V lost 2 bases, J lost 3 bases, and 5 bases stayed unmatched. This CDR3 has 16 residues. This CDR3 is CASSLLAGAVYNEQFF. The CDR3, as DNA: TGTGCCAGCAGCTTATTAGCGGGAGCGGTCTACAATGAGCAGTTCTTC.

The gene calls are TRBV5-4 and TRBJ1-3; possibly TRBD1 for D (6 bases). V was cut by 4 bases and J by 3 bases, with 14 bases left in between. Germline V gives CDR1 SGHNT, CDR2 YYREEE (reference sequence). The CDR3 is 15 residues long. The CDR3 DNA sequence: TGTGCCAGCAGCCCGGGTTTGACAGGTGGAAACACCATATATTTT. Translated, it gives CASSPGLTGGNTIYF.

Comment on this clone: The sample carries other DNA sequences with the same CDR3. This chain connects TRBV11-2 to TRBJ1-1; 8 bases match TRBD1. The V gene's germline CDR1 is SGHAT and CDR2 FQNNGV. V dropped 3 bases and J dropped 0; count of bases not matched to a gene: 3. This CDR3 has 15 amino acids. The CDR3 loop reads CASSLRQGLNTEAFF. In DNA form, the CDR3 reads TGTGCCAGCAGCTTGAGACAGGGGCTGAACACTGAAGCTTTCTTT.

J is TRBJ1-2 and V is TRBV4-1, with 9 positions matching TRBD1. With 0 bases clipped from V and 5 bases from J, the junction kept 10 bases outside the gene matches. There are 17 residues in the CDR3. The germline CDR1 and CDR2 sequences are MGHRA and YSYEKL. This CDR3 reads CASSQESTGGSSYGYTF. CDR3 DNA sequence: TGCGCCAGCAGCCAAGAAAGTACAGGGGGCTCGAGTTATGGCTACACCTTC.

The chain links TRBV7-3 to TRBJ2-1, with 12 bases aligning to TRBD2. The V gene's germline CDR1 is SGHTA and CDR2 FQGTGA. CDR3 length: 15 amino acids. The ends lost 3 bases at V and 8 bases at J; junction bases unmatched: 5. The CDR3 loop is CASSFRLAGVDEQFF. The CDR3 bases are TGTGCCAGCAGCTTTCGACTAGCGGGAGTGGATGAGCAGTTCTTC.

CDR3 protein: CASSQVYSGGSYEQYF. The CDR3 DNA sequence: TGCGCCAGCAGCCAAGTCTATAGCGGGGGCTCCTACGAGCAGTACTTC. V usage is TRBV4-3 and J usage is TRBJ2-7; 9 bases fit TRBD2. Losses at the gene ends were 1 base for V and 0 bases for J; bases not matched to a gene: 4. The CDR3 length is 16 residues. CDR1 LGHNA and CDR2 YSLEER come from the germline V gene.

The rearrangement uses TRBV19 and TRBJ1-1; D is possibly TRBD1 (5 bases). Germline V CDR1 and CDR2: LNHDA, SQIVND (reference sequence). The length of the CDR3 is 15 residues. Deletions cut 5 bases from V and 8 bases from J, with 21 bases between. CDR3 region: CASSPLLGLGEEAFF. The CDR3 coding sequence is TGTGCCAGTAGTCCCCTCCTGGGGCTGGGGGAAGAAGCTTTCTTT.

The V call is TRBV28, the J call TRBJ1-4; D unclear. Looked up from germline, CDR1 is MDHEN and CDR2 is SYDVKM. The V and J ends lost 7 bases and 7 bases respectively, with 16 bases between them. This CDR3 is 14 amino acids long. The CDR3 here is CASTQTGSGEKLFF. In DNA form, the CDR3 reads TGTGCCAGCACCCAAACGGGCAGCGGTGAAAAACTGTTTTTT.

V and J are TRBV7-2 and TRBJ2-5; 8 positions match TRBD2. The V segment lost 7 bases and the J segment 2 bases; nucleotides outside the gene matches: 9. Germline V gene sequence: CDR1 SGHTA, CDR2 FQGNSA. This CDR3 has 15 residues. The chain's CDR3 is CASTKLRGGQETQYF. Here the CDR3 DNA reads TGTGCCAGCACCAAATTACGGGGGGGTCAAGAGACCCAGTACTTC.

The chain couples TRBV4-1 to TRBJ2-7; 11 nucleotides line up with TRBD2. The CDR3 consists of 18 residues. The V gene's germline CDR1 is MGHRA and CDR2 YSYEKL. V was clipped by 0 bases and J by 7 bases; unmatched bases: 14. CDR3 sequence: CASSQDPSMGLAVDEQYF. Here the CDR3 DNA reads TGCGCCAGCAGCCAAGACCCGTCGATGGGACTAGCGGTTGATGAGCAGTACTTC.